A selection of T cell receptor beta chains follows, all from one sample in a study of cytomegalovirus exposure and HLA in healthy donors. Clones were read by immunoSEQ multiplex PCR, and TCRdb kept only the in-frame ones, dropping some. The sample lists 150,000 to 200,000 clones, about 75% occurring once. Material for sequencing was PBMCs. The receptors come from a man aged 18 to 29 in good health and CMV-seropositive. Each CDR3 is given with its conserved first and last residue. Each record gives: D gene, CDR3 length, V gene, clone size, J gene, CDR3 protein, CDR3 DNA. A D gene is named only where the DNA matches it firmly. Clone size is stated in some rows and not others, as once, few, many or a class when expanded.

-	13	TRBV19	-	TRBJ2-1	CASSNQGGHEQFF	TGTGCCAGTAGTAATCAGGGAGGCCATGAGCAGTTCTTC
-	15	TRBV7-9	-	TRBJ2-5	CASSPISRLQETQYF	TGTGCCAGCAGCCCCATCAGCAGGTTGCAAGAGACCCAGTACTTC
-	15	TRBV2	few	TRBJ2-3	CASSDDAGPTDTQYF	TGTGCCAGCAGTGACGACGCTGGGCCCACAGATACGCAGTATTTT
TRBD1	15	TRBV29-1	once	TRBJ2-1	CSVERDSNNYNEQFF	TGCAGCGTGGAGAGGGACAGCAATAACTACAATGAGCAGTTCTTC
-	15	TRBV19	few	TRBJ1-1	CASSPRTVERGGAFF	TGTGCCAGTAGTCCACGGACAGTGGAACGGGGTGGAGCTTTCTTT
-	13	TRBV6-5	few	TRBJ2-1	CASSYQSGGEQFF	TGTGCCAGCAGTTACCAGTCTGGCGGGGAGCAGTTCTTC
-	11	TRBV28	-	TRBJ2-1	CASSPSYEQFF	TGTGCCAGCAGTCCGAGCTATGAGCAGTTCTTC
-	15	TRBV7-7	-	TRBJ2-5	CASSLNTGPTETQYF	TGTGCTAGCAGCCTCAATACAGGGCCCACGGAGACCCAGTACTTC
TRBD1	15	TRBV28	once	TRBJ2-2	CPSLPGGPNTGELFF	TGTCCCAGCCTGCCAGGGGGCCCGAACACCGGGGAGCTGTTTTTT
TRBD1	13	TRBV10-2	-	TRBJ2-1	CATSRDSHRREFF	TGCGCCACCTCGAGGGACAGTCATCGAAGAGAGTTCTTC
-	14	TRBV6-5	-	TRBJ1-5	CASSSTGWGQPQHF	TGTGCCAGCAGTTCTACAGGGTGGGGTCAGCCCCAGCATTTT
-	15	TRBV6-1	-	TRBJ2-5	CASSLHRLYQETQYF	TGTGCCAGCAGTCTCCATAGACTATACCAAGAGACCCAGTACTTC
-	15	TRBV2	-	TRBJ1-5	CASSTQGSRNQPQHF	TGTGCCAGCAGTACCCAGGGGAGTCGCAATCAGCCCCAGCATTTT
-	15	TRBV27	-	TRBJ2-7	CASSSPGGGIYEQYF	TGTGCCAGCAGTTCGCCAGGAGGTGGGATATACGAGCAGTACTTC
TRBD1	15	TRBV28	-	TRBJ1-4	CASSRIQGAGEKLFF	TGTGCCAGCAGTCGCATACAGGGGGCGGGTGAAAAACTGTTTTTT
TRBD1	13	TRBV5-5	-	TRBJ1-1	CASSLFEGAKAFF	TGTGCCAGCAGCTTGTTTGAGGGGGCCAAAGCTTTCTTT
TRBD2	15	TRBV7-7	-	TRBJ2-2	CASSLDPGGTGELFF	TGTGCTAGCAGCTTAGACCCGGGGGGAACCGGGGAGCTGTTTTTT
TRBD1	14	TRBV5-4	-	TRBJ2-7	CASSRTGGVHEQYF	TGTGCCAGCAGCCGGACAGGGGGCGTCCACGAGCAGTACTTC
TRBD2	16	TRBV7-2	few	TRBJ2-1	CASSSQPGTSGNEQFF	TGTGCCAGCAGCTCCCAGCCCGGGACTAGCGGCAATGAGCAGTTCTTC
-	13	TRBV7-9	-	TRBJ1-5	CASSLSGDQPQHF	TGTGCCAGCAGCCTTTCCGGGGATCAGCCCCAGCATTTT
-	15	TRBV4-1	-	TRBJ2-3	CASSQDGGGTDTQYF	TGCGCCAGCAGCCAAGATGGCGGCGGCACAGATACGCAGTATTTT
-	13	TRBV10-3	few	TRBJ2-6	CATQGAGANVLTF	TGTGCCACCCAGGGTGCTGGGGCCAACGTCCTGACTTTC
TRBD2	17	TRBV14	few	TRBJ2-3	CASSQDPLAGHTDTQYF	TGTGCCAGCAGCCAAGATCCACTAGCGGGACACACAGATACGCAGTATTTT
-	15	TRBV7-2	once	TRBJ2-7	CASSLDRASAYEQYF	TGTGCCAGCAGCTTAGACAGGGCCTCTGCCTACGAGCAGTACTTC
-	18	TRBV5-1	-	TRBJ2-7	CASSPERGKDPKSYEQYF	TGCGCCAGTAGTCCAGAACGCGGGAAAGACCCCAAATCCTACGAGCAGTACTTC
TRBD1	13	TRBV19	-	TRBJ1-2	CASSSTDRDGYTF	TGTGCCAGTAGTTCCACGGACAGGGATGGCTACACCTTC
-	20	TRBV27	-	TRBJ1-2	CASSLSRGGLGGARGYGYTF	TGTGCCAGCAGTTTATCAAGGGGGGGACTGGGGGGCGCAAGGGGCTATGGCTACACCTTC
TRBD2	20	TRBV4-1	few	TRBJ2-1	CASSQDLGLAGPGSGYEQFF	TGCGCCAGCAGCCAAGACCTTGGACTAGCGGGGCCCGGGTCGGGCTATGAGCAGTTCTTC
TRBD2	15	TRBV11-2	-	TRBJ2-1	CASSFVGGWNNEQFF	TGTGCCAGCAGCTTCGTGGGAGGGTGGAACAATGAGCAGTTCTTC
-	15	TRBV15	once	TRBJ1-5	CATSPGFSSNQPQHF	TGTGCCACCAGTCCAGGATTTTCTAGCAATCAGCCCCAGCATTTT
-	12	TRBV18	-	TRBJ2-1	CASSPLRNEQFF	TGTGCCAGCTCACCACTACGGAATGAGCAGTTCTTC
TRBD2	17	TRBV14	-	TRBJ2-1	CASSQDRLAGAYDEQFF	TGTGCCAGCAGCCAAGATAGACTAGCGGGAGCTTACGATGAGCAGTTCTTC
TRBD2	13	TRBV6-1	-	TRBJ2-5	CASSELAGETQYF	TGTGCCAGCAGTGAACTAGCGGGGGAGACCCAGTACTTC
TRBD1	13	TRBV5-6	-	TRBJ1-5	CASSYRGSQPQHF	TGTGCCAGCAGCTACAGGGGTAGTCAGCCCCAGCATTTT
-	15	TRBV5-6	-	TRBJ2-7	CASSRRLMGSYEQYF	TGTGCCAGCAGCCGACGGCTCATGGGCTCCTACGAGCAGTACTTC
TRBD2	16	TRBV28	-	TRBJ2-3	CASSLGGSHRVYTQYF	TGTGCCAGCAGCCTGGGAGGGAGCCATCGAGTTTATACGCAGTATTTT
TRBD1	11	TRBV20-1	-	TRBJ1-2	CSAGTDYGYTF	TGCAGTGCCGGGACAGACTATGGCTACACCTTC
-	14	TRBV19	-	TRBJ1-5	CASYDYEGNQPQHF	TGTGCCAGCTACGACTACGAGGGCAATCAGCCCCAGCATTTT